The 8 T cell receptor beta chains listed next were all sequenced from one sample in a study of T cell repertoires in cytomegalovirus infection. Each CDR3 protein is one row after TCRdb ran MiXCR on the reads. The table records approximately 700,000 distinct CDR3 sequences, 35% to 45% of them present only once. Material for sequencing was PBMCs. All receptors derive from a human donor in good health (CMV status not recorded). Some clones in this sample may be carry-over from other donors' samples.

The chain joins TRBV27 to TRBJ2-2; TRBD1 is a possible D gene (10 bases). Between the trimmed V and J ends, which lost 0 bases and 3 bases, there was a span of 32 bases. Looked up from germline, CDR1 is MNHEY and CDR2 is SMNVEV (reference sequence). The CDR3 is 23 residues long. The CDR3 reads CASSLSRWTGGVRLAGYTGELFF. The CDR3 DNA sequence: TGTGCCAGCAGTTTATCGCGATGGACAGGGGGAGTACGGCTAGCGGGGTACACCGGGGAGCTGTTTTTT.

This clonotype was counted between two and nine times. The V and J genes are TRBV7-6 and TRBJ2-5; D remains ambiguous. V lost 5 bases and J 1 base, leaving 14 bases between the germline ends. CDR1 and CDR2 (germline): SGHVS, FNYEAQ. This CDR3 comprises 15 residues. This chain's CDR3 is CASSQRNPPQETQYF. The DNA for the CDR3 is TGTGCCAGCAGCCAAAGGAATCCCCCCCAAGAGACCCAGTACTTC.

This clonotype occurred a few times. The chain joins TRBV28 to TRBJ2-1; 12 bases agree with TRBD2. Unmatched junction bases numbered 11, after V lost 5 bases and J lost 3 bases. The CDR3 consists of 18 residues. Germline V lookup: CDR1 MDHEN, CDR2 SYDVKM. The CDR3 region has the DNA TGTGCCAGCAGTCCATTGACTAGCGGGAGCCCGGACTACAATGAGCAGTTCTTC. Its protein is CASSPLTSGSPDYNEQFF.

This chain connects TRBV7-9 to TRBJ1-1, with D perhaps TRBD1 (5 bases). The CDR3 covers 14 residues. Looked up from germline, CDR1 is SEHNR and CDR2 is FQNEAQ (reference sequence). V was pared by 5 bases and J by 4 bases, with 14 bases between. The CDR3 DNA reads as TGTGCCAGCAGCCATAGGGACTCCATCACTGAAGCTTTCTTT. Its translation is CASSHRDSITEAFF.

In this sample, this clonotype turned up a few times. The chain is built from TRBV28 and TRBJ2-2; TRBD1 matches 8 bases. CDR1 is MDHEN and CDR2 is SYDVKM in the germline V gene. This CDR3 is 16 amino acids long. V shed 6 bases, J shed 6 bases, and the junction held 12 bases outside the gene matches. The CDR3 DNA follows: TGTGCCAGCAGGGGCCGGACAGGGAAGGGTTCCGGGGAGCTGTTTTTT. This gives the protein CASRGRTGKGSGELFF.

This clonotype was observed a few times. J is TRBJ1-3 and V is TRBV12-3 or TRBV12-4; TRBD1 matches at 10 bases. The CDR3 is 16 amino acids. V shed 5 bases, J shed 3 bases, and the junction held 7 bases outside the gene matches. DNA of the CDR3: TGTGCCAGCAGTCAGTACCGGGACAGGGGTGGAAACACCATATATTTT. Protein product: CASSQYRDRGGNTIYF.

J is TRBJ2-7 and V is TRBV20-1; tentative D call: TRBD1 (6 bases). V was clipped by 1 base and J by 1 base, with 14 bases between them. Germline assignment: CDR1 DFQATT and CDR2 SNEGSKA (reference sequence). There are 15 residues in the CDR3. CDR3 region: CSARAWGRESYEQYF. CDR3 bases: TGCAGTGCTAGAGCCTGGGGGCGCGAGTCCTACGAGCAGTACTTC.

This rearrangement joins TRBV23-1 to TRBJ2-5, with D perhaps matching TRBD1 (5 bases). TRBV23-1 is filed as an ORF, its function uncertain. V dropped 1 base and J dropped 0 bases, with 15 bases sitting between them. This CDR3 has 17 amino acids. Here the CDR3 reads CASSQFGAGLYQETQYF. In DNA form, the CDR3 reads TGCGCCAGCAGTCAATTCGGAGCAGGGCTTTACCAAGAGACCCAGTACTTC.